Here is one T cell receptor beta chain with its context. Random hexamers were used to reverse transcribe an amount of roughly 0.5 to 1 ug RNA. Amplification of TCR beta CDR3 was carried out by immunoSEQ multiplex PCR, which covered 54 Vbeta and 13 Jbeta segments. TCRdb re-analysed the immunoSEQ multiplex PCR reads in MiXCR, keeping a single row per CDR3 protein. This table has around 280,000 distinct CDR3 sequences, roughly 85% appearing once. This sample is part of a study of CD8 T cells in Susac syndrome. From germline, CDR1 is SQVTM and CDR2 ANQGSEA. This CDR3 has 12 amino acids. V gave up 5 bases and J gave up 16 bases; unmatched junction bases: 8. Sequencing of TCR beta covered CD8+ and CD4+ T cells obtained from blood. CD8+ and CD4+ T cells were negatively isolated; TEMRA cells were FACS-enriched.

Sequencing was done on a sample of CD8+ T cells from PBMCs. The chain uses TRBV29-1 and TRBJ2-1; 13 bases are a match to TRBD2. This clonotype originated in a human donor with multiple sclerosis. Here the CDR3 reads CSVLGLAGVDFF. As DNA, the CDR3 is TGCAGCGTTTTAGGACTAGCGGGAGTGGATTTCTTC.